Listed below are T cell receptor beta chains from one sample, sequenced in a study of blood T cells in healthy people across ages. Using its own MiXCR run on the 5' RACE reads, TCRdb lists one record per CDR3 protein. This table has about 1,000,000 distinct CDR3 sequences, 45% appearing once. The sample comprised blood. Receptors were obtained from a woman aged 55-70 years in good health. Both conserved end residues are part of each CDR3. Each record gives: J gene, D gene, clone size, V gene, CDR3 DNA, CDR3 protein. The D gene is left open where the match is weak. The size of a clone is reported for some rows only, either as once, few or many, or as a class for expanded clones.

>TRBJ2-1|TRBD2|NA|TRBV7-6
TGTGCCAGCAGCTTAGGTAGCTTAGCGGGTAGATCCGACAATGAGCAGTTCTTC
CASSLGSLAGRSDNEQFF
>TRBJ2-3|NA|NA|TRBV12-3/TRBV12-4
TGTGCCGGCACCTATACAGATACGCAGTATTTT
CAGTYTDTQYF
>TRBJ2-3|TRBD1|few|TRBV6-2/TRBV6-3
TGTGCCAGTTCAATGAGTCGACAGGGGTTGGCAGATACGCAGTATTTT
CASSMSRQGLADTQYF
>TRBJ2-1|TRBD2|NA|TRBV12-3/TRBV12-4
TGTGCCAGCATGGTAGGCGGGGGAGCTGGTCAGAATGAGCAGTTCTTC
CASMVGGGAGQNEQFF
>TRBJ2-5|NA|NA|TRBV25-1
TGTGCCAGCAGTGTCCCCGGGGCACACACAAGGTACTTC
CASSVPGAHTRYF
>TRBJ2-6|TRBD1|NA|TRBV6-6
TGTGCCAGCGGCGGCCGACAGGGGAGGTCTGGGGCCAACGTCCTGACTTTC
CASGGRQGRSGANVLTF
>TRBJ2-7|TRBD2|NA|TRBV28
TGTGCCAGCAGCAGCAGACTAGCGGGAACCTACGAGCAGTACTTC
CASSSRLAGTYEQYF
>TRBJ2-7|NA|once|TRBV20-1
TGCAGTGCTGGGGGACAGCGGGCCTACGAGCAGTACTTC
CSAGGQRAYEQYF
>TRBJ1-2|NA|NA|TRBV9
TGTGCCAGCAGCGTAAAGGACTATGGCTACACCTTC
CASSVKDYGYTF
>TRBJ2-7|TRBD2|NA|TRBV19
TGTGCCAGTAGTACACTGACTAGCGGGGACTACGAGCAGTACTTC
CASSTLTSGDYEQYF
>TRBJ1-2|NA|NA|TRBV20-1
NA
CSAQNRGQEGYGCTF
>TRBJ2-7|NA|NA|TRBV27
TGTGCCAGCAAACGGCAGGGAATCTACGAGCAGTACTTC
CASKRQGIYEQYF
>TRBJ2-3|TRBD1|NA|TRBV27
TGTGCCTGCCGGGACAGGGTCACAGATACGCAGTATTTT
CACRDRVTDTQYF
>TRBJ2-1|NA|NA|TRBV27
TGTGCCAGCAGTCCGACCTGGTTAACCTACAATGAGCAGTTCTTC
CASSPTWLTYNEQFF
>TRBJ2-4|TRBD2|NA|TRBV2
TGTGCCAGCAGTGAAAGGCCGGGACTAGCGGGATTTAAAAACATTCAGTACTTC
CASSERPGLAGFKNIQYF